This note documents a single T cell receptor (beta chain) sequence. This entry belongs to a study of patients and donors after allogeneic stem cell transplantation. Germline V lookup: CDR1 KGHDR, CDR2 SFDVKD. CDR3 size: 14 residues. The trim removed 4 bases at V and 3 bases at J, leaving 2 bases unmatched. Using its own MiXCR run on the RT-PCR reads, TCRdb lists one record per CDR3 protein. The sample has some 150,000 distinct CDR3 sequences, over 30% seen once; the top ten hold 50%. The source is a human donor who was either an allogeneic HSCT recipient or a stem cell or donor lymphocyte infusion donor (not recorded which). It is not recorded whose cells these are; they may come from a transplant donor. The chain is built from TRBV24-1 and TRBJ1-3; the match to TRBD1 covers 7 bases. Sequencing used blood, either unsorted or a sorted T cell fraction (not recorded which). As DNA, the CDR3 is TGTGCCACCAGTGACGGGACAGTTGGAAACACCATATATTTT. This codes for CATSDGTVGNTIYF.